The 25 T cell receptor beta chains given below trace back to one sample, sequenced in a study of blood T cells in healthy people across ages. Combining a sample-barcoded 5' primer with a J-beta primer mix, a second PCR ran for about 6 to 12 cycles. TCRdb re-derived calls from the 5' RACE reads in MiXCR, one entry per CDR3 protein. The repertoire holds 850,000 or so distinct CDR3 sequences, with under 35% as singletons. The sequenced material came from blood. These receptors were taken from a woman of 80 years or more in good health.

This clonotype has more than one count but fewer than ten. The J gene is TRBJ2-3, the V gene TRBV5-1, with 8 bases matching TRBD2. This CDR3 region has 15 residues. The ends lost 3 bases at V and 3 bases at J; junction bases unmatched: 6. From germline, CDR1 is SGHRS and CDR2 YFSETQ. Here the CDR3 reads CASSSSGGPTDTQYF. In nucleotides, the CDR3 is TGCGCCAGCAGCTCCTCGGGGGGGCCGACAGATACGCAGTATTTT.

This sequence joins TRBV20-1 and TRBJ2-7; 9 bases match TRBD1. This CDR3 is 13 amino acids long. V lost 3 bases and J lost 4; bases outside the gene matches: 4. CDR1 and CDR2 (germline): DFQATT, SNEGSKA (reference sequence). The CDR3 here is CSARGDREYEQYF. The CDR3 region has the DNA TGCAGTGCTAGGGGGGACAGGGAGTACGAGCAGTACTTC.

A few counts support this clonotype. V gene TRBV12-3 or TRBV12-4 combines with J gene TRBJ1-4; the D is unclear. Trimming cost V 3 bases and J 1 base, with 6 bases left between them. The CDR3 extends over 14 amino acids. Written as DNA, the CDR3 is TGTGCCAGCAGTTTCGGCCTAACTAATGAAAAACTGTTTTTT. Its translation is CASSFGLTNEKLFF.

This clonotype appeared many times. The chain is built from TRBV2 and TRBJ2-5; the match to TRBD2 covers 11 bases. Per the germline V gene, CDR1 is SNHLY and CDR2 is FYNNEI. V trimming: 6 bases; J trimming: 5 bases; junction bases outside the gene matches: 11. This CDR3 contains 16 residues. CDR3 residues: CASRTSGLAVSETQYF. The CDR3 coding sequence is TGTGCCAGCAGAACCTCGGGACTAGCGGTCTCGGAGACCCAGTACTTC. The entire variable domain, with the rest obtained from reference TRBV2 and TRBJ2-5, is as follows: EPEVTQTPSHQVTQMGQEVILRCVPISNHLYFYWYRQILGQKVEFLVSFYNNEISEKSEIFDDQFSVERPDGSNFTLKIRSTKLEDSAMYFCASRTSGLAVSETQYFGPGTRLLVL.

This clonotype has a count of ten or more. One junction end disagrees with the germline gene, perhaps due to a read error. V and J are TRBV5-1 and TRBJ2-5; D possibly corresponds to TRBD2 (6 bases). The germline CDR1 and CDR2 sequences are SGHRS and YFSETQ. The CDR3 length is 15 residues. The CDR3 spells CASSTRDSYQETQYF. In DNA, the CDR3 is TGCGCCAGCAGCACCCGGGACTCCTACCAGGAGACCCAGTACTTC.

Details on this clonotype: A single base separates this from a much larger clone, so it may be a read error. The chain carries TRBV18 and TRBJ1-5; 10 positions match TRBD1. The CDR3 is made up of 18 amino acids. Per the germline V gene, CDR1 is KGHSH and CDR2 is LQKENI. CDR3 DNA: TGTGCCAGCTCACCAAAGGAGACAGGGGGCCTGTCCAATCAGCCCCGGCATTTT. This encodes CASSPKETGGLSNQPRHF.

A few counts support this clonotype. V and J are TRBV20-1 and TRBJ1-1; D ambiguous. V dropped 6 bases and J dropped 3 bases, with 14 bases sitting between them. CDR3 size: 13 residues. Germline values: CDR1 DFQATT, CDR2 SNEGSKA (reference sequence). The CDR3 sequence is CSARHNLDTEAFF. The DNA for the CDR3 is TGCAGTGCAAGGCACAATCTGGACACTGAAGCTTTCTTT.

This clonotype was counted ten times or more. CDR3 sequence reads: CAIRQGDNYGYTF. CDR3 in DNA: TGTGCCATCAGACAGGGGGATAACTATGGCTACACCTTC. The V call is TRBV10-3, the J call TRBJ1-2; 8 bases are a match to TRBD1. V trimming: 6 bases; J trimming: 1 base; junction bases outside the gene matches: 1. Germline V lookup: CDR1 ENHRY, CDR2 SYGVKD. The CDR3 extends over 13 amino acids.

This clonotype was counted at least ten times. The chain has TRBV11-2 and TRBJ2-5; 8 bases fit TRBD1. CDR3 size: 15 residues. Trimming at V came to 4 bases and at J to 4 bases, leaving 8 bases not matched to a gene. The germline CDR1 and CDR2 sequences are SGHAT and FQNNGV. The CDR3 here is CASSSRGQGSETQYF. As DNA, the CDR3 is TGTGCCAGCAGCTCCAGGGGGCAGGGGTCAGAGACCCAGTACTTC.

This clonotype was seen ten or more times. The CDR3 loop is CATSPSQGLGVTQYF. DNA of the CDR3: TGTGCCACCAGCCCGTCACAGGGTTTGGGGGTGACCCAGTACTTC. The rearrangement joins TRBV15 to TRBJ2-5; D is perhaps TRBD1 (6 bases). From germline, CDR1 is LNHNV and CDR2 YYDKDF (reference sequence). With 5 bases removed from V and 7 bases from J, the gap between germline ends came to 20 bases. The CDR3 has 15 amino acids.

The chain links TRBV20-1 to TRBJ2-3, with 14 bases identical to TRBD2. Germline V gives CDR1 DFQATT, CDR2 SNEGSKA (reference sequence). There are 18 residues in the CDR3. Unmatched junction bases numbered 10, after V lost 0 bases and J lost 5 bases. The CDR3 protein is CSARDGTSGSSRGDTQYF. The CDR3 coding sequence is TGCAGTGCTAGAGACGGGACTAGCGGGAGTTCCCGGGGAGATACGCAGTATTTT.

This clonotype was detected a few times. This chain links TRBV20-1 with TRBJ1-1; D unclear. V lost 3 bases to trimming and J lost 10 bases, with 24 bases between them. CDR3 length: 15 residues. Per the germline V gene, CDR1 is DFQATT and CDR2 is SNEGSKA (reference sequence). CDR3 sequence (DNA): TGCAGTGCTAGTCACACTAAACAGCCCACCCATGCAGCTTTCTTT. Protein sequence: CSASHTKQPTHAAFF.

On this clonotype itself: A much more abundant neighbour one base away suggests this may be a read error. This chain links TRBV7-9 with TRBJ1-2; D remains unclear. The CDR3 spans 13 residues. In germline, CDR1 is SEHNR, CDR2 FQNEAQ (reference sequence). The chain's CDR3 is CTSSVRMSEGYTF. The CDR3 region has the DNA TGTACCAGCAGCGTCCGCATGAGCGAGGGCTACACCTTC.

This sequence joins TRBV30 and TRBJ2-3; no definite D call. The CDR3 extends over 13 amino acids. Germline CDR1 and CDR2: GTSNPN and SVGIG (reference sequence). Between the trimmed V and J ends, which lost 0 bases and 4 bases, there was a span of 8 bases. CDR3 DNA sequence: TGTGCCTGGAGTGTGCCCGACCCAGATACGCAGTATTTT. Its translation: CAWSVPDPDTQYF.

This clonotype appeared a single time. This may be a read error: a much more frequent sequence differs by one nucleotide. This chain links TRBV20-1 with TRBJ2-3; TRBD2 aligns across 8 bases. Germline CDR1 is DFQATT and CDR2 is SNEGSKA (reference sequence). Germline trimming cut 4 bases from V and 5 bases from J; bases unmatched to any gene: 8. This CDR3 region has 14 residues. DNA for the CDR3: TGCAGTGCTAATTCCGGGGGGGCCAGAGATACGCAGTATTTT. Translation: CSANSGGARDTQYF.

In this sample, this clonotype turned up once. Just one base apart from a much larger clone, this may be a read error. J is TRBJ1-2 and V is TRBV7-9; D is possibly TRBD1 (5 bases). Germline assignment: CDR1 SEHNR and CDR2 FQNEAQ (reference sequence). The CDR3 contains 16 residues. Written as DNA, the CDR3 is TGTGCCAACAGCTTAGGGCAGACAGAGACGGGCTATGGCTACACCTTC. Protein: CANSLGQTETGYGYTF.

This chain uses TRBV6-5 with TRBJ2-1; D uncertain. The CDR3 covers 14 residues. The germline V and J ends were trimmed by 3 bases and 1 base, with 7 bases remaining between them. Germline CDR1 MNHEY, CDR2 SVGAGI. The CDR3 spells CASSYHQSYNEQFF. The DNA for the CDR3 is TGTGCCAGCAGTTATCACCAGTCCTACAATGAGCAGTTCTTC.

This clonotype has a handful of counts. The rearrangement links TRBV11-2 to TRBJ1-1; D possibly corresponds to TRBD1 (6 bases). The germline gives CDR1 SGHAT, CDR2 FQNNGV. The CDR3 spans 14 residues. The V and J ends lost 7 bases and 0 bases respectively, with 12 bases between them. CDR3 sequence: CASTSQGVNTEAFF. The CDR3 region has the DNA TGTGCCAGCACCTCACAGGGCGTGAACACTGAAGCTTTCTTT.

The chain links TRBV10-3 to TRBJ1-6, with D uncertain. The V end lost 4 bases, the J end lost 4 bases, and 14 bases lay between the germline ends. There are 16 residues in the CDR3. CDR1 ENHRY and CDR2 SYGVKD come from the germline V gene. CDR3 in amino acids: CAISASGNSYNSPLHF. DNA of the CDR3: TGTGCCATCAGTGCCTCGGGGAACTCGTATAATTCACCCCTCCACTTT.

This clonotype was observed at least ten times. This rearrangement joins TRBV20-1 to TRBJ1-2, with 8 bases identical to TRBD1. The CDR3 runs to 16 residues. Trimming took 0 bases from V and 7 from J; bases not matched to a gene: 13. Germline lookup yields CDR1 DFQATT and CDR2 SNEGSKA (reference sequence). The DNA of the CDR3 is TGCAGTGCTAGAGATCAGTCTGACAGGGGCTTTGGTGGCTACACCTTC. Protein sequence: CSARDQSDRGFGGYTF.

The CDR3 region has the DNA TGTGCCAGCAGCCCCTTTTCGGGTCGATCCTACAATGAGCAGTTCTTC. Its protein is CASSPFSGRSYNEQFF. The V call is TRBV7-9, the J call TRBJ2-1; D is undetermined. V shed 5 bases and J shed 1 base, with 15 bases lying between them. Germline V gene data show CDR1 as SEHNR and CDR2 as FQNEAQ (reference sequence). CDR3 length equals 16 residues.

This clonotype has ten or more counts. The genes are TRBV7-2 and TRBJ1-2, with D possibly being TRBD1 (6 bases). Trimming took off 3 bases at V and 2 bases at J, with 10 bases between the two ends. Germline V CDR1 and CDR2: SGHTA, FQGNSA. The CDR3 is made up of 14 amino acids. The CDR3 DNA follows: TGTGCCAGCAGCTTCAGGCAGGGGAACTATGGCTACACCTTC. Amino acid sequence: CASSFRQGNYGYTF. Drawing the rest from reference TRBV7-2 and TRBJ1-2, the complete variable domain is GAGVSQSPSNKVTEKGKDVELRCDPISGHTALYWYRQSLGQGLEFLIYFQGNSAPDKSGLPSDRFSAERTGGSVSTLTIQRTQQEDSAVYLCASSFRQGNYGYTFGSGTRLTVV.

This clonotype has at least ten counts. In DNA form, the CDR3 reads TGTGCCAGCAGCCCAAGTCGGAGAAATGGCTACACCTTC. Residues: CASSPSRRNGYTF. The chain employs TRBV7-9 and TRBJ1-2; D not certain. The germline V gene encodes CDR1 SEHNR and CDR2 FQNEAQ (reference sequence). The ends were cut back, 5 bases at V and 6 bases at J, with 13 bases in the middle. This CDR3 region has 13 residues.

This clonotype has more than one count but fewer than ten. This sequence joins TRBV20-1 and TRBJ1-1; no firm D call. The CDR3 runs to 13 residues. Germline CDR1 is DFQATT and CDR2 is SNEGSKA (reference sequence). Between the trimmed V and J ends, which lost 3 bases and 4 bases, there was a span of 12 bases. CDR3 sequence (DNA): TGCAGTGCTAGGGTTGCCTTGGGCACTGAAGCTTTCTTT. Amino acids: CSARVALGTEAFF.

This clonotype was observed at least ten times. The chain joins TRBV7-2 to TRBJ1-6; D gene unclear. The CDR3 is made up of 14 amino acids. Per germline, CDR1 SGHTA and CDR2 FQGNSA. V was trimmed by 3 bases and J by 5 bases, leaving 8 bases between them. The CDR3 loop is CASSLKSDNSPLHF. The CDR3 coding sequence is TGTGCCAGCAGCTTGAAATCCGATAATTCACCCCTCCACTTT.